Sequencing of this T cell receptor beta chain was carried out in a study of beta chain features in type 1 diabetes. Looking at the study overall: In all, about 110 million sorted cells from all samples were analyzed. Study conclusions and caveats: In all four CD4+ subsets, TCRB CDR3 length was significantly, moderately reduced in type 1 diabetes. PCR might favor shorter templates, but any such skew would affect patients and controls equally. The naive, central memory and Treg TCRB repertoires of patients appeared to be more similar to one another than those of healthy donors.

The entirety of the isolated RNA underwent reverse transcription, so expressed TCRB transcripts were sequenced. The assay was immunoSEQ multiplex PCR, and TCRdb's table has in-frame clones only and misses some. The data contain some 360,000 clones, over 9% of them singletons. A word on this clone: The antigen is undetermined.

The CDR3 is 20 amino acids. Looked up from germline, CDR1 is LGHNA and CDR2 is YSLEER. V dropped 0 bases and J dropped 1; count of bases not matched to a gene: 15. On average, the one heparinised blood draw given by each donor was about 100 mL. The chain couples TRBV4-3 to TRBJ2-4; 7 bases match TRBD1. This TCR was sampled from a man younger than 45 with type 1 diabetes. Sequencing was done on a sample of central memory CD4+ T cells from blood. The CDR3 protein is CASSQELPGGSLSAKNIQYF. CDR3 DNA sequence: TGCGCCAGCAGCCAAGAACTTCCAGGGGGAAGTCTGTCGGCCAAAAACATTCAGTACTTC.